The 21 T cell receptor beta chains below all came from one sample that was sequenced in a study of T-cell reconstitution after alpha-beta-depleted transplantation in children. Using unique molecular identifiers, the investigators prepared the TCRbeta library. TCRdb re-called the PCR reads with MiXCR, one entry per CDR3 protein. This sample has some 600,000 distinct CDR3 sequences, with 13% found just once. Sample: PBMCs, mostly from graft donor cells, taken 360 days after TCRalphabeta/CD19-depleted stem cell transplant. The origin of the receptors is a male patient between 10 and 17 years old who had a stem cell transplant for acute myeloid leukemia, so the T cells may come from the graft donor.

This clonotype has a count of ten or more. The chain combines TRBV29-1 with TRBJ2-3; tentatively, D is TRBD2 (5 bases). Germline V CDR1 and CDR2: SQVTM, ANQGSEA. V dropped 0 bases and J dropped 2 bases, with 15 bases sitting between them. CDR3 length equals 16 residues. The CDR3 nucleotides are TGCAGCGTTGAAGACATTCTAAGCGGTATCACAGATACGCAGTATTTT. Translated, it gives CSVEDILSGITDTQYF.

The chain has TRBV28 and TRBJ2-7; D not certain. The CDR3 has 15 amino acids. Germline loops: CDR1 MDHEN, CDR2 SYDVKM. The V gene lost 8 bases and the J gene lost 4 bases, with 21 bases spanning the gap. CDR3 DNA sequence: TGTGCCAGCTTCGACTCCGGGTTCAACCTTTACGAGCAGTACTTC. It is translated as CASFDSGFNLYEQYF.

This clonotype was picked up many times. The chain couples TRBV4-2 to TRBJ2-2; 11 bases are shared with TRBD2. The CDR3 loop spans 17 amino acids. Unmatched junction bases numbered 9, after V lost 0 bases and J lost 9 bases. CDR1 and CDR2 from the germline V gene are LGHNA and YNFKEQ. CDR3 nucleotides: TGTGCCAGCAGCCAAGATAGTACTAGCGGGGGAGGGAGGGAGCTGTTTTTT. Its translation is CASSQDSTSGGGRELFF.

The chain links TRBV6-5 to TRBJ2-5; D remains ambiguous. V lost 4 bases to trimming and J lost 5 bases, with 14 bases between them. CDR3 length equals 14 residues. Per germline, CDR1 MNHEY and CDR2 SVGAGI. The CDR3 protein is CASSFRTVRETQYF. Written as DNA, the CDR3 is TGTGCCAGCAGTTTCCGAACGGTCCGGGAGACCCAGTACTTC.

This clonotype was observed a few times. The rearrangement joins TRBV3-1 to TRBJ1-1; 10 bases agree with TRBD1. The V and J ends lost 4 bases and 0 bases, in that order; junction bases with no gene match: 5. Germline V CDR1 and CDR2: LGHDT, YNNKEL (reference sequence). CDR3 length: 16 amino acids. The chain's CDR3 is CASSRTGGAMNTEAFF. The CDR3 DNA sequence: TGTGCCAGCAGCCGGACAGGGGGTGCAATGAACACTGAAGCTTTCTTT.

The chain's CDR3 is CASHRDTNNEQFF. As DNA, the CDR3 is TGTGCCAGCCACCGGGACACGAACAATGAGCAGTTCTTC. The chain employs TRBV2 and TRBJ2-1, with a weak D call TRBD1 (6 bases). The CDR3 contains 13 residues. Germline-derived CDR1 and CDR2 are SNHLY and FYNNEI. Trimming took off 8 bases at V and 5 bases at J, with 13 bases between the two ends.

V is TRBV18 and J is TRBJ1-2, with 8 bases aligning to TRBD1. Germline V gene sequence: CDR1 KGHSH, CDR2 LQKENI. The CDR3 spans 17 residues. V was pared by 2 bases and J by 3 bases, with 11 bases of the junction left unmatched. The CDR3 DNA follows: TGTGCCAGCTCACCAATCCCCGGACAGGGAGGGGACTATGGCTACACCTTC. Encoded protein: CASSPIPGQGGDYGYTF.

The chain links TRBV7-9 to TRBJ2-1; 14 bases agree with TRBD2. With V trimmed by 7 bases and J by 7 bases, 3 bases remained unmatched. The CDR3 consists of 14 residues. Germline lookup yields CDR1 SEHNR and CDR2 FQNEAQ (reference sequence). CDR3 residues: CASTGTSGRNEQFF. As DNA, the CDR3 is TGTGCCAGCACCGGGACTAGCGGGAGAAATGAGCAGTTCTTC. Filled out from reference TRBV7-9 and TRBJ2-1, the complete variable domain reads DTGVSQNPRHKITKRGQNVTFRCDPISEHNRLYWYRQTLGQGPEFLTYFQNEAQLEKSRLLSDRFSAERPKGSFSTLEIQRTEQGDSAMYLCASTGTSGRNEQFFGPGTRLTVL.

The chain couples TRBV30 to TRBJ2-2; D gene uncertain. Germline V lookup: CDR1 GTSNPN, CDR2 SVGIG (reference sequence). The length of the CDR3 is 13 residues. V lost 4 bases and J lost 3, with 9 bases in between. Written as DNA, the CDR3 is TGTGCCTGGAACGGAGTTCACACCGGGGAGCTGTTTTTT. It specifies CAWNGVHTGELFF.

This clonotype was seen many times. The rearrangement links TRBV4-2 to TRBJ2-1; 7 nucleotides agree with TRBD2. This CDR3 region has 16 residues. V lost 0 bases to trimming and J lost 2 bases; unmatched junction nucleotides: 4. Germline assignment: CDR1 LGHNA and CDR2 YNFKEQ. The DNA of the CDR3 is TGTGCCAGCAGCCAAGATGCGGGAGAGGCCTACAATGAGCAGTTCTTC. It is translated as CASSQDAGEAYNEQFF.

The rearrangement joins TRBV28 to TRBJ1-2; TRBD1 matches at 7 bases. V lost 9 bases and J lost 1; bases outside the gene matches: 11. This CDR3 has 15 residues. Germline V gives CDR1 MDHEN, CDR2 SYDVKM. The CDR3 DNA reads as TGTGCCAGTACGTTCACAGGGGAGCATAACTATGGCTACACCTTC. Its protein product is CASTFTGEHNYGYTF.

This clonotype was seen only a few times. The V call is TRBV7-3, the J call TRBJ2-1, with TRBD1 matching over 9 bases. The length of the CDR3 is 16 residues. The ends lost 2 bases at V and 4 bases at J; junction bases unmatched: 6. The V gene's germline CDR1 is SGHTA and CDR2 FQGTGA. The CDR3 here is CASSLVHRGPYNEQFF. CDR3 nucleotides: TGTGCCAGCAGCTTAGTCCACAGGGGGCCATACAATGAGCAGTTCTTC.

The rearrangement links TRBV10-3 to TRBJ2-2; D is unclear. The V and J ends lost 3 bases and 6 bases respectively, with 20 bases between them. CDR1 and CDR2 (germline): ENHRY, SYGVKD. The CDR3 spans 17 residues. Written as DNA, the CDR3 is TGTGCCATCAGTGACCCGGGCCAACGCCGGCAGGCCGGGGAGCTGTTTTTT. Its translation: CAISDPGQRRQAGELFF.

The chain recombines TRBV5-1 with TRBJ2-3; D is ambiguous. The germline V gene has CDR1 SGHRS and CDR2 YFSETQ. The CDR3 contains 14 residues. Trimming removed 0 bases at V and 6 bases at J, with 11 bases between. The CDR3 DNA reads TGCGCCAGCAGCTTGGCAGCCGTTGACGATACGCAGTATTTT. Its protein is CASSLAAVDDTQYF.

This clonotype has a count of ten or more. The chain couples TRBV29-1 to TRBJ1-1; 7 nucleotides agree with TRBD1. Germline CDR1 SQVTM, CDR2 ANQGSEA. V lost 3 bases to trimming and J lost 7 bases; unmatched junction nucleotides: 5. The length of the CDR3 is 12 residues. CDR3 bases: TGCAGCGTTGATCAGGGGGGGGATGAAGCTTTCTTT. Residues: CSVDQGGDEAFF.

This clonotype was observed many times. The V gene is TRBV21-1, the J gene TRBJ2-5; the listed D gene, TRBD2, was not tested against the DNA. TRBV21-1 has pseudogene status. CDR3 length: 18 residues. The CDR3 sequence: CASSKRRTSGSGTETQYF. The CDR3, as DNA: TGTGCCAGCAGCAAAAGGCGGACTAGCGGGAGTGGCACAGAGACCCAGTACTTC.

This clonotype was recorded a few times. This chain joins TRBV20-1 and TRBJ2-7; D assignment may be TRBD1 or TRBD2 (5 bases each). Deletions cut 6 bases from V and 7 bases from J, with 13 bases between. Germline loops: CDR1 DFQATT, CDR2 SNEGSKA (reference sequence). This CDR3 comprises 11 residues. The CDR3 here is CSAGPWGEQYF. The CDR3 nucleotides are TGCAGTGCCGGACCGTGGGGGGAGCAGTACTTC.

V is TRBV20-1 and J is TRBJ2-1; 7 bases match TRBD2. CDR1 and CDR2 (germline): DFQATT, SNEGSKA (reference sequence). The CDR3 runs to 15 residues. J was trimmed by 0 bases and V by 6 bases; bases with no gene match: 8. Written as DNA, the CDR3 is TGCAGTGCACCAAACCTAGCGGCCTCCTACAATGAGCAGTTCTTC. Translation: CSAPNLAASYNEQFF.

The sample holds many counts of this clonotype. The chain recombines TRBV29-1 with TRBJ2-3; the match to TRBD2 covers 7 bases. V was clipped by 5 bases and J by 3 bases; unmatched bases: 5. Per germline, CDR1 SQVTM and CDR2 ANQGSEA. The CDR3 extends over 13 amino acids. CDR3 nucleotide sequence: TGCAGCGTTAGGAGGGAGGGAACAGATACGCAGTATTTT. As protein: CSVRREGTDTQYF.

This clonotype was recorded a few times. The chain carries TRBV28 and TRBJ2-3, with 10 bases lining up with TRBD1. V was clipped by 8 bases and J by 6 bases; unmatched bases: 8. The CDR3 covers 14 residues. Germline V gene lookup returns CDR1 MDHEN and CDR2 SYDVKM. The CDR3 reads CASVETGGRDTQYF. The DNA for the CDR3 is TGTGCCAGCGTAGAGACAGGGGGCAGGGATACGCAGTATTTT. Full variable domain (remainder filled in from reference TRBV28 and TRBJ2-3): DVKVTQSSRYLVKRTGEKVFLECVQDMDHENMFWYRQDPGLGLRLIYFSYDVKMKEKGDIPEGYSVSREKKERFSLILESASTNQTSMYLCASVETGGRDTQYFGPGTRLTVL.

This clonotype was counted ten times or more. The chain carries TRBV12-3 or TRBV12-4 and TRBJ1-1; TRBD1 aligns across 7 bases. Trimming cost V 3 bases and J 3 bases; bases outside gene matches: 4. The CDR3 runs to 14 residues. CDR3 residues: CASSFYRGHTEAFF. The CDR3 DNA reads TGTGCCAGCAGTTTCTACAGGGGCCACACTGAAGCTTTCTTT.